The T cell receptor beta chain described here comes from a study of T cell repertoires in cytomegalovirus infection. Study context: Selected CMV epitopes included recently identified HLA-C-restricted ones as well as well-studied HLA-B-restricted ones. It was the public TCR beta signatures that indicated both CMV infection and matching HLA type.

Study results and caveats: Ex vivo responses were dominated by HLA-C-restricted CMV-specific TCR beta clonotypes.

TCRdb itself ran the reads through MiXCR, one entry per CDR3 protein. Of about 340,000 distinct CDR3 sequences listed, almost 30% were seen once; the top ten hold roughly 20%. Trimming took 5 bases from V and 0 from J; bases not matched to a gene: 5. The V gene's germline CDR1 is DFQATT and CDR2 SNEGSKA (reference sequence). CDR3 length equals 15 residues. This clonotype was observed a few times. As yet, its antigen is unknown. The sequence came from a human donor in good health (CMV status not recorded). Some clones in this sample may be carry-over from other donors' samples. V gene TRBV20-1 combines with J gene TRBJ1-4; 8 nucleotides agree with TRBD1. The specimen comprised cultured PBMCs, sampled from culture after CMV antigen stimulation. CDR3 sequence (DNA): TGCAGTGCTCGCGGACAGGGAACAACTAATGAAAAACTGTTTTTT. Translating it yields CSARGQGTTNEKLFF.